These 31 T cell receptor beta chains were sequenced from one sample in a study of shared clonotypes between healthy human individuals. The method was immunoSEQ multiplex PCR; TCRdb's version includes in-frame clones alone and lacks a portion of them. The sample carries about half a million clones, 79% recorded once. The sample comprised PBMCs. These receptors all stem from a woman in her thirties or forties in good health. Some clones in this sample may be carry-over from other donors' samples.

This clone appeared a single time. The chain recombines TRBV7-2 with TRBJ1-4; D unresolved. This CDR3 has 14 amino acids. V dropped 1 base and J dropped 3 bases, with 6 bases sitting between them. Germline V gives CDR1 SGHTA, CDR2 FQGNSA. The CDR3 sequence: CASSLEPSNEKLFF. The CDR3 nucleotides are TGTGCCAGCAGCTTAGAGCCGTCTAATGAAAAACTGTTTTTT.

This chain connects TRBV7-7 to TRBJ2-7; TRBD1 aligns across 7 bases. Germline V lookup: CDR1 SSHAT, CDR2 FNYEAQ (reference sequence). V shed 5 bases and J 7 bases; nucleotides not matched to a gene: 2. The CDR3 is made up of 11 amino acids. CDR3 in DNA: TGTGCCAGCAGCCTCAGGGGGGAGCAGTACTTC. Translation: CASSLRGEQYF.

The CDR3, as DNA: TGCGCCAGCAGCCAAGCCCGCTCACTAGCGGGAGAAGTCTACGAGCAGTACTTC. Encoded protein: CASSQARSLAGEVYEQYF. The chain has TRBV4-1 and TRBJ2-7; TRBD2 agrees at 11 bases. V lost 1 base, J lost 3 bases, and 11 bases stayed unmatched. CDR1 is MGHRA and CDR2 is YSYEKL in the germline V gene. The CDR3 is 18 amino acids.

DNA of the CDR3: TGCGCCAGCAGCTTTCGGGACAGGGGACTATGGGATCCAACCAACGGGGAGCTGTTTTTT. Its translation: CASSFRDRGLWDPTNGELFF. The rearrangement links TRBV5-1 to TRBJ2-2; 10 nucleotides align to TRBD1. Trimming removed 2 bases from V and 7 bases from J; junction bases left unmatched: 20. This CDR3 contains 20 residues. Germline V gene data show CDR1 as SGHRS and CDR2 as YFSETQ.

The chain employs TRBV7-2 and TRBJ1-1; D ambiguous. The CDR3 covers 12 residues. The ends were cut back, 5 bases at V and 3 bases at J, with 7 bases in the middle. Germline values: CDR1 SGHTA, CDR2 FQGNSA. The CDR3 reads CASSQLHTEAFF. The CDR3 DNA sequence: TGTGCCAGCAGCCAACTCCACACTGAAGCTTTCTTT.

DNA for the CDR3: TGCAGCGTGGGGGGGGTAGTATCTGAGCAGTTCTTC. The encoded protein is CSVGGVVSEQFF. The chain combines TRBV29-1 with TRBJ2-1; 7 bases align to TRBD2. V lost 6 bases to trimming and J lost 9 bases; unmatched junction nucleotides: 8. The germline CDR1 and CDR2 sequences are SQVTM and ANQGSEA. The CDR3 runs to 12 residues.

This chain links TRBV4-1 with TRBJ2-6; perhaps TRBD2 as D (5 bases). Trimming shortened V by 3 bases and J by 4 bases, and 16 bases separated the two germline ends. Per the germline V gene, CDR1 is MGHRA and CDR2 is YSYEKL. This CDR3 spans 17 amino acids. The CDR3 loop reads CASSQPARRGGANVLTF. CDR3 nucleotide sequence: TGCGCCAGCAGCCAGCCAGCTAGACGCGGGGGGGCCAACGTCCTGACTTTC.

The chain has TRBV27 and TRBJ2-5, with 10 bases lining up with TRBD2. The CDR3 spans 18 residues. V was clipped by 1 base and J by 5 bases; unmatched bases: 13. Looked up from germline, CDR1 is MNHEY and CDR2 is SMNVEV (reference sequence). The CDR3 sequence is CASSLYEKREGRPETQYF. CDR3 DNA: TGTGCCAGCAGTTTATATGAAAAGCGGGAGGGCCGTCCGGAGACCCAGTACTTC.

This CDR3 is CAISSAGGETQYF. The DNA for the CDR3 is TGTGCCATCAGCTCAGCGGGAGGGGAGACCCAGTACTTC. V is TRBV10-3 and J is TRBJ2-5; 10 bases match TRBD2. CDR1 and CDR2 (germline): ENHRY, SYGVKD. J lost 5 bases, V lost 6 bases, and 3 bases had no gene match. The CDR3 has 13 amino acids.

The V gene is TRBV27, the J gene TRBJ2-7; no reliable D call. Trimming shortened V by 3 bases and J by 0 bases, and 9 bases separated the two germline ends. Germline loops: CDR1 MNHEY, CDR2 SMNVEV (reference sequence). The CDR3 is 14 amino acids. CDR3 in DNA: TGTGCCAGCAGTTTTCAGGATAGCTCCTACGAGCAGTACTTC. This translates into CASSFQDSSYEQYF.

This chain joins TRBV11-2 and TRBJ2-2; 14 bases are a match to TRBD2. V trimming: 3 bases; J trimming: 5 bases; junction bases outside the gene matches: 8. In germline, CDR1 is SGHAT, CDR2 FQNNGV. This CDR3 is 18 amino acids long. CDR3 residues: CASSFGPGTSGSTGELFF. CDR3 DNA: TGTGCCAGCAGCTTCGGGCCCGGGACTAGCGGGAGTACCGGGGAGCTGTTTTTT. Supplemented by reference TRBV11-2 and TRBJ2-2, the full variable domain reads EAGVAQSPRYKIIEKRQSVAFWCNPISGHATLYWYQQILGQGPKLLIQFQNNGVVDDSQLPKDRFSAERLKGVDSTLKIQPAKLEDSAVYLCASSFGPGTSGSTGELFFGEGSRLTVL.

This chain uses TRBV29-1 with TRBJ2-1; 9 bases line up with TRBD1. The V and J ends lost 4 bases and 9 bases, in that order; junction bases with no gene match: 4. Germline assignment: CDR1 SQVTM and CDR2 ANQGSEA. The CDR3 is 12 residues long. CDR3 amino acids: CSVAGTGLEQFF. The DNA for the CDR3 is TGCAGCGTTGCGGGGACAGGGCTTGAGCAGTTCTTC.

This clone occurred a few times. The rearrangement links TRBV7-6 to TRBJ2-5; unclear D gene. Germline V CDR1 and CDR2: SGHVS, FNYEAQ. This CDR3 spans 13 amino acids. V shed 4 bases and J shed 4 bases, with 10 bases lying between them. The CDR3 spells CASSSPGSETQYF. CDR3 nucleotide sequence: TGTGCCAGCAGCTCCCCCGGGTCAGAGACCCAGTACTTC.

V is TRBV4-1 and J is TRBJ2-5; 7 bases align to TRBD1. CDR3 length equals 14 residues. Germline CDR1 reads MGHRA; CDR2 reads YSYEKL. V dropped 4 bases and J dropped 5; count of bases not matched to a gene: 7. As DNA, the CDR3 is TGCGCCAGCAGCCCCAAGGGGGCTTGGGAGACCCAGTACTTC. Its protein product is CASSPKGAWETQYF.

As DNA, the CDR3 is TGTGCCAGCAGCCCCGGGACAGGGTACTATGGCTACACCTTC. Its translation: CASSPGTGYYGYTF. The chain joins TRBV7-9 to TRBJ1-2, with 9 bases lining up with TRBD1. With V trimmed by 5 bases and J by 3 bases, 4 bases remained unmatched. CDR3 length: 14 residues. The germline CDR1 and CDR2 sequences are SEHNR and FQNEAQ (reference sequence).

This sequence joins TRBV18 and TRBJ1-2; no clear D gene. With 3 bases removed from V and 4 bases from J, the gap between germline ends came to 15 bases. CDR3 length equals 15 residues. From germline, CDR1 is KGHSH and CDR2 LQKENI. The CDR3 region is CASSPAGEILYGYTF. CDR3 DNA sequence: TGTGCCAGCTCACCTGCGGGTGAAATTCTCTATGGCTACACCTTC.

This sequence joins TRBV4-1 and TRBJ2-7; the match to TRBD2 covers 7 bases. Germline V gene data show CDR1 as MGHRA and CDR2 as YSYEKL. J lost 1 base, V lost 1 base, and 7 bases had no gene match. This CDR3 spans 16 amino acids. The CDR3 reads CASSQGRAGQSYEQYF. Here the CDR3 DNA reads TGCGCCAGCAGCCAAGGAAGAGCGGGGCAATCCTACGAGCAGTACTTC.

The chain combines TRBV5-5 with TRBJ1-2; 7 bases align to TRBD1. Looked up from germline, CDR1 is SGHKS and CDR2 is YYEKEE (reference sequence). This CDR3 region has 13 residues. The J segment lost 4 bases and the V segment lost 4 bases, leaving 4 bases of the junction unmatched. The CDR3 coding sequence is TGTGCCAGCAGCATCCGGGACAGCTATGGCTACACCTTC. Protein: CASSIRDSYGYTF.

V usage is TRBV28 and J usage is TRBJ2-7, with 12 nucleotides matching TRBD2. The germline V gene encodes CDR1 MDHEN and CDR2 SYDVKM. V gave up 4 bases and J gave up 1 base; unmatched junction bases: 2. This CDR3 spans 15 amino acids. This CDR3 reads CASSSSGRVSYEQYF. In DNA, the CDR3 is TGTGCCAGCAGTTCTAGCGGGAGGGTATCCTACGAGCAGTACTTC.

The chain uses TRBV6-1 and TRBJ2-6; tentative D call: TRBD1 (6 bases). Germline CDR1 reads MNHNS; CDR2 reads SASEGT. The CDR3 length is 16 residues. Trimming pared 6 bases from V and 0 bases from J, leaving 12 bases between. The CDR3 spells CASSEWTASGANVLTF. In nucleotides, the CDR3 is TGTGCCAGCAGCGAATGGACAGCCTCTGGGGCCAACGTCCTGACTTTC.

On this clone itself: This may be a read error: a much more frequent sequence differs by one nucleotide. DNA of the CDR3: TGTGCCAGCAGCTTAGCTAACGGGGCGGACATTCAGTACTTC. Protein: CASSLANGADIQYF. The genes are TRBV7-2 and TRBJ2-4; D possibly uses TRBD1 or TRBD2 (5 bases each). V lost 0 bases, J lost 8 bases, and 11 bases lay in between. The CDR3 length is 14 residues. CDR1 is SGHTA and CDR2 is FQGNSA in the germline V gene. Full variable domain (outside the CDR3, taken from reference TRBV7-2 and TRBJ2-4): GAGVSQSPSNKVTEKGKDVELRCDPISGHTALYWYRQSLGQGLEFLIYFQGNSAPDKSGLPSDRFSAERTGGSVSTLTIQRTQQEDSAVYLCASSLANGADIQYFGAGTRLSVL.

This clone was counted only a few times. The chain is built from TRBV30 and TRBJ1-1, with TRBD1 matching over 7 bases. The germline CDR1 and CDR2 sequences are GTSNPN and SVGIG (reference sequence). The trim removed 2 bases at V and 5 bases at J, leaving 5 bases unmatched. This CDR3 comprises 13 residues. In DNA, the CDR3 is TGTGCCTGGAGTCGCGACAGGGCTACTGAAGCTTTCTTT. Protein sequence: CAWSRDRATEAFF.

The CDR3: CAWTLRGRFSYNSPLHF. The CDR3 DNA is TGTGCCTGGACCCTCCGGGGACGGTTCTCCTATAATTCACCCCTCCACTTT. This chain links TRBV30 with TRBJ1-6; maybe TRBD1 (5 bases). V was pared by 4 bases and J by 0 bases, with 16 bases between. The CDR3 extends over 17 amino acids. Germline CDR1 is GTSNPN and CDR2 is SVGIG (reference sequence).

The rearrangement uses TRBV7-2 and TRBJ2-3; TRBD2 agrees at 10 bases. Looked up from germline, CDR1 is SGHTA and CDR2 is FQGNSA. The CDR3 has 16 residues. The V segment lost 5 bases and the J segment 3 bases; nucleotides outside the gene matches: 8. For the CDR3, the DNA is TGTGCCAGCAGCAGTCTAGCGGGAGTGAGGACAGATACGCAGTATTTT. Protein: CASSSLAGVRTDTQYF.

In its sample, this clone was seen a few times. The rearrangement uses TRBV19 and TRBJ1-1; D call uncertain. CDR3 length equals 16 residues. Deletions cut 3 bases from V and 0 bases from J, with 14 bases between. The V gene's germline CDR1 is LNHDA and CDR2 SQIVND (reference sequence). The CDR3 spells CASSMFPGRMNTEAFF. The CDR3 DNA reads TGTGCCAGTAGTATGTTCCCAGGACGGATGAACACTGAAGCTTTCTTT. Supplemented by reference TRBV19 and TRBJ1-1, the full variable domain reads DGGITQSPKYLFRKEGQNVTLSCEQNLNHDAMYWYRQDPGQGLRLIYYSQIVNDFQKGDIAEGYSVSREKKESFPLTVTSAQKNPTAFYLCASSMFPGRMNTEAFFGQGTRLTVV.

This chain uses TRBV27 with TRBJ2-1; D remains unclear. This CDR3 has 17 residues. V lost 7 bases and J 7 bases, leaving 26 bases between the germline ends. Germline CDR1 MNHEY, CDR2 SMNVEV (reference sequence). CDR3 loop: CASTQMDPNPGVNEQFF. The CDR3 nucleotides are TGTGCCAGCACCCAAATGGACCCGAACCCTGGGGTTAATGAGCAGTTCTTC.

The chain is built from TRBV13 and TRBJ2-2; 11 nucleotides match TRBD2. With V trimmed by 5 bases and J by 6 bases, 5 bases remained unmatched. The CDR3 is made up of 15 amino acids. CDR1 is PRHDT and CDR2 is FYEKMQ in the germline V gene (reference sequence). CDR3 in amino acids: CASSKLAGEPGELFF. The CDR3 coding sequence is TGTGCCAGCAGCAAACTAGCGGGAGAACCCGGGGAGCTGTTTTTT.

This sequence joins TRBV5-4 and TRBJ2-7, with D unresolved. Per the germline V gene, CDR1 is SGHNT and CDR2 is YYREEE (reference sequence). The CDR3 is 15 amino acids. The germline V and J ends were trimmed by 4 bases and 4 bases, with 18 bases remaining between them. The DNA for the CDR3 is TGTGCCAGCAGCCGAGGTCTTCTCGACGCTTACGAGCAGTACTTC. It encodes CASSRGLLDAYEQYF.

CDR3 amino acids: CASSSTSGWNEQYF. CDR3 nucleotide sequence: TGTGCCAGCAGTTCCACTAGCGGTTGGAACGAGCAGTACTTC. The chain joins TRBV5-8 to TRBJ2-7, with 8 bases matching TRBD2. This CDR3 comprises 14 residues. J lost 5 bases, V lost 5 bases, and 9 bases had no gene match. CDR1 and CDR2 from the germline V gene are SGHTS and YDEGEE.

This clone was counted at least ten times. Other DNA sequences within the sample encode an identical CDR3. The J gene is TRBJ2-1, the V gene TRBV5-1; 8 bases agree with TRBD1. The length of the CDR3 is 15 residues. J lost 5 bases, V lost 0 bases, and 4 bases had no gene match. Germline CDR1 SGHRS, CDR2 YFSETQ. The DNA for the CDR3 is TGCGCCAGCAGCTTGGACGGACAGGGTAACAATGAGCAGTTCTTC. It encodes CASSLDGQGNNEQFF.

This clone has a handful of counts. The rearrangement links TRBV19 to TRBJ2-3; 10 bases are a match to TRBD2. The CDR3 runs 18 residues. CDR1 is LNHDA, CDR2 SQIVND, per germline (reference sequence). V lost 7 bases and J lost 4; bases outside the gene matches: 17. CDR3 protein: CASKGILAGVKWSDTQYF. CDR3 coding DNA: TGTGCCAGTAAAGGTATCCTAGCGGGAGTTAAGTGGTCAGATACGCAGTATTTT.